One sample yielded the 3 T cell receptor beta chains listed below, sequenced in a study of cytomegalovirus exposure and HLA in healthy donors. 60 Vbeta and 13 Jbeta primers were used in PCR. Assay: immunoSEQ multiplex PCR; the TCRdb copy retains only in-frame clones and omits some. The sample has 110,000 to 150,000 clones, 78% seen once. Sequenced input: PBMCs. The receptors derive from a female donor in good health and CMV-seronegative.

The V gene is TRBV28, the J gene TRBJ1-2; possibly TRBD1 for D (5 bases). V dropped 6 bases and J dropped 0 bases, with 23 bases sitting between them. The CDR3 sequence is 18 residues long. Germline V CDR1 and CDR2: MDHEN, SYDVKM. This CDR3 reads CASRPIQDGAVANYGYTF. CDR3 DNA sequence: TGTGCCAGCAGACCGATACAGGACGGCGCAGTAGCTAACTATGGCTACACCTTC.

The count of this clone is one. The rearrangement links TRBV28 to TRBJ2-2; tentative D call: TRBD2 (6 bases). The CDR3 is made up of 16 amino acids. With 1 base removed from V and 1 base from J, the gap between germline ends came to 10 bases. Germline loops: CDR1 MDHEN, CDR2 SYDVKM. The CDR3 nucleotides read TGTGCCAGCAGTTTATTGCGCGGGGTGAACACCGGGGAGCTGTTTTTT. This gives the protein CASSLLRGVNTGELFF. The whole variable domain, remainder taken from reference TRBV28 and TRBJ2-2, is DVKVTQSSRYLVKRTGEKVFLECVQDMDHENMFWYRQDPGLGLRLIYFSYDVKMKEKGDIPEGYSVSREKKERFSLILESASTNQTSMYLCASSLLRGVNTGELFFGEGSRLTVL.

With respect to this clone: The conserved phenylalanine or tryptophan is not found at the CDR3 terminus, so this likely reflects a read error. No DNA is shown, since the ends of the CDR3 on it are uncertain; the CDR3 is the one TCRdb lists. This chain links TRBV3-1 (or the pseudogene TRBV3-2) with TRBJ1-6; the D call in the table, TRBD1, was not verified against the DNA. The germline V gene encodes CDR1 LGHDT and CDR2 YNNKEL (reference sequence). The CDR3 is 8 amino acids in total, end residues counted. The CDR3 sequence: CASSRQIR.